This T cell receptor (beta chain) is from a study of T cell changes during pregnancy in multiple sclerosis. Germline CDR1 LNHDA, CDR2 SQIVND (reference sequence). CDR3 size: 15 residues. The V gene lost 5 bases and the J gene lost 7 bases, with 15 bases spanning the gap. By its share, this clone is medium-sized (0.01 to 0.1%). Assay: immunoSEQ multiplex PCR; the TCRdb copy retains only in-frame clones and omits some. This sample yields around 30,000 clones, of which about 89% are seen a single time; 6.2% belongs to the top ten. The specimen was CD8+ T cells from peripheral blood mononuclear cells, collected before pregnancy. This TCR derives from a female donor with multiple sclerosis, enrolled in a pregnancy study. The chain joins TRBV19 to TRBJ1-6; a possible D gene is TRBD1 (6 bases). The CDR3 sequence: CASSGGGAGNSPLHF. CDR3 sequence (DNA): TGTGCCAGTAGTGGCGGGGGCGCCGGGAATTCACCCCTCCACTTT.